The 32 T cell receptor beta chains given below trace back to one sample, sequenced in a study of blood T cell repertoires in COVID-19. Using immunoSEQ multiplex PCR, the repertoire was profiled, and TCRdb retains in-frame clones only, with some absent. The sample holds some 68,000 clones, 90% seen once. The sequenced sample consisted of peripheral blood. These receptors originate from a man aged 45-60 years with COVID-19, enrolled during active disease.

This chain connects TRBV6-4 to TRBJ2-7, with 15 bases fitting TRBD2. The CDR3 is made up of 16 amino acids. Germline trimming cut 11 bases from V and 5 bases from J; bases unmatched to any gene: 13. CDR1 is MRHNA, CDR2 SNTAGT, per germline. In DNA form, the CDR3 reads TGTGCCCGCAAGTGGACTAGCGGGAGGGCTCGCCACGAGCAGTACTTC. Its translation: CARKWTSGRARHEQYF.

The chain carries TRBV27 and TRBJ2-7; 12 nucleotides match TRBD2. Per the germline V gene, CDR1 is MNHEY and CDR2 is SMNVEV (reference sequence). Trimming cost V 6 bases and J 1 base; bases outside gene matches: 10. This CDR3 has 17 amino acids. The CDR3: CASRLAGGSFGSYEQYF. In nucleotides, the CDR3 is TGTGCCAGCAGACTAGCGGGAGGATCATTTGGGTCCTACGAGCAGTACTTC.

This clone appeared a single time. This chain joins TRBV4-2 and TRBJ2-7, with unresolved D. The V gene lost 4 bases and the J gene lost 6 bases, with 16 bases spanning the gap. Germline V CDR1 and CDR2: LGHNA, YNFKEQ. The CDR3 sequence is 14 residues long. CDR3 sequence reads: CASSRASPPSEQYF. The DNA of the CDR3 is TGTGCCAGCAGCCGGGCTTCCCCCCCCTCCGAGCAGTACTTC.

The chain couples TRBV4-3 to TRBJ2-1; 8 nucleotides agree with TRBD2. Germline values: CDR1 LGHNA, CDR2 YSLEER. The CDR3 runs to 17 residues. The J segment lost 9 bases and the V segment lost 2 bases, leaving 15 bases of the junction unmatched. The CDR3 region has the DNA TGCGCCAGCAGCCAACGTATACTAGCGGAGGGTTTCCCTGAGCAGTTCTTC. Its translation: CASSQRILAEGFPEQFF.

This chain uses TRBV5-1 with TRBJ2-7; TRBD1 might be the D (7 bases). Per the germline V gene, CDR1 is SGHRS and CDR2 is YFSETQ. Trimming left V 1 base short and J 0 bases short, with 11 bases between. The CDR3 is made up of 15 amino acids. The CDR3 DNA sequence: TGCGCCAGCAGCTTGCAGGGGGGAAGCTCCTACGAGCAGTACTTC. Amino acids: CASSLQGGSSYEQYF.

CDR3 DNA: TGTGCCAGCAGCGGAGGGGCAGGGGGGTATCAGCCCCAGCATTTT. It translates to CASSGGAGGYQPQHF. The chain employs TRBV9 and TRBJ1-5; 7 bases match TRBD1. The length of the CDR3 is 15 residues. Germline-derived CDR1 and CDR2 are SGDLS and YYNGEE. The V gene end was trimmed by 3 bases and the J gene end by 5 bases; junction bases not matched to a gene: 8.

V is TRBV3-1 (or the pseudogene TRBV3-2) and J is TRBJ2-7; D might be TRBD1 (5 bases). Deletions cut 0 bases from V and 3 bases from J, with 9 bases between. There are 14 residues in the CDR3. Germline CDR1 reads LGHDT; CDR2 reads YNNKEL (reference sequence). The CDR3 reads CASSQDRGFYEQYF. CDR3 coding DNA: TGTGCCAGCAGCCAAGATAGGGGATTCTACGAGCAGTACTTC.

The gene calls are TRBV2 and TRBJ1-4; possible D gene TRBD1, 5 bases. Germline CDR1 and CDR2: SNHLY and FYNNEI. V was trimmed by 8 bases and J by 4 bases, leaving 14 bases between them. There are 14 residues in the CDR3. The chain's CDR3 is CASVRDSSNEKLFF. The CDR3 coding sequence is TGTGCCAGCGTGCGGGACTCAAGTAATGAAAAACTGTTTTTT.

The V and J genes are TRBV5-1 and TRBJ1-6; weak D call: TRBD1 (5 bases). Trimming left V 0 bases short and J 9 bases short, with 13 bases between. Germline V CDR1 and CDR2: SGHRS, YFSETQ. The CDR3 totals 15 residues. The CDR3 protein is CASSLGFLGGSPLHF. The CDR3 region has the DNA TGCGCCAGCAGCTTGGGGTTTCTGGGGGGTTCACCCCTCCACTTT.

The chain couples TRBV4-1 to TRBJ2-1; weak D call: TRBD2 (5 bases). V lost 0 bases to trimming and J lost 5 bases, with 17 bases between them. There are 17 residues in the CDR3. Germline V gene sequence: CDR1 MGHRA, CDR2 YSYEKL. The CDR3 nucleotides are TGCGCCAGCAGCCAAGACGCGGGCACTCTAAGGGACAATGAGCAGTTCTTC. This translates into CASSQDAGTLRDNEQFF.

The J gene is TRBJ2-3, the V gene TRBV2; 7 bases line up with TRBD2. This CDR3 has 16 amino acids. The germline CDR1 and CDR2 sequences are SNHLY and FYNNEI. The J segment lost 2 bases and the V segment lost 1 base, leaving 6 bases of the junction unmatched. DNA of the CDR3: TGTGCCAGCAGTGAAGGTAGCGGGCCGTTCACAGATACGCAGTATTTT. Its protein product is CASSEGSGPFTDTQYF.

In nucleotides, the CDR3 is TGTGCCAGCAGCCCCGGGGTCCCCTACGAGCAGTACTTC. This translates into CASSPGVPYEQYF. The chain is built from TRBV6-5 and TRBJ2-7; D perhaps matches TRBD2 (5 bases). This CDR3 is 13 amino acids long. Looked up from germline, CDR1 is MNHEY and CDR2 is SVGAGI. V lost 6 bases, J lost 2 bases, and 11 bases lay in between.

The chain joins TRBV11-2 to TRBJ2-1, with unresolved D. CDR1 and CDR2 from the germline V gene are SGHAT and FQNNGV. The ends were cut back, 5 bases at V and 6 bases at J, with 8 bases in the middle. This CDR3 is 12 amino acids long. The CDR3 reads CASSRWSNEQFF. For the CDR3, the DNA is TGTGCCAGCAGCCGGTGGAGCAATGAGCAGTTCTTC.

V gene TRBV6-6 combines with J gene TRBJ1-6, with TRBD1 matching 10 bases. Germline lookup yields CDR1 MNHNY and CDR2 SVGAGI (reference sequence). The V gene end was trimmed by 6 bases and the J gene end by 8 bases; junction bases not matched to a gene: 4. The CDR3 is made up of 14 amino acids. CDR3 DNA sequence: TGTGCCAGCAGCTCGACAGGGGGCGATTCACCCCTCCACTTT. As protein: CASSSTGGDSPLHF.

The chain employs TRBV5-6 and TRBJ2-7; perhaps TRBD1 as D (5 bases). CDR1 and CDR2 from the germline V gene are SGHDT and YYEEEE. Trimming removed 1 base at V and 3 bases at J, with 11 bases between. This CDR3 contains 14 residues. CDR3 sequence (DNA): TGTGCCAGCAGCTTGTTTGGGGCCTACTACGAGCAGTACTTC. Translating it yields CASSLFGAYYEQYF.

The chain couples TRBV28 to TRBJ1-1; possible D gene TRBD1, 5 bases. V was pared by 0 bases and J by 0 bases, with 11 bases between. CDR3 length: 16 residues. The germline V gene has CDR1 MDHEN and CDR2 SYDVKM. CDR3 amino acids: CASSLWGGTMNTEAFF. In DNA, the CDR3 is TGTGCCAGCAGTTTATGGGGGGGGACCATGAACACTGAAGCTTTCTTT. The whole variable domain, remainder taken from reference TRBV28 and TRBJ1-1, is DVKVTQSSRYLVKRTGEKVFLECVQDMDHENMFWYRQDPGLGLRLIYFSYDVKMKEKGDIPEGYSVSREKKERFSLILESASTNQTSMYLCASSLWGGTMNTEAFFGQGTRLTVV.

The V and J genes are TRBV11-3 and TRBJ2-5; 10 bases are shared with TRBD1. Germline V CDR1 and CDR2: SGHNT, YENEEA. The CDR3 covers 17 residues. The V segment lost 0 bases and the J segment 3 bases; nucleotides outside the gene matches: 7. The CDR3 loop is CASSLDRLGQGEETQYF. CDR3 sequence (DNA): TGTGCCAGCAGCTTAGACCGACTTGGACAGGGGGAAGAGACCCAGTACTTC.

The chain joins TRBV7-8 to TRBJ2-5; TRBD2 agrees at 9 bases. The CDR3 has 14 amino acids. Losses at the gene ends were 1 base for V and 5 bases for J; bases not matched to a gene: 2. Per the germline V gene, CDR1 is SGHVS and CDR2 is FQNEAQ. CDR3 coding DNA: TGTGCCAGCAGCTTAGGGCTAGCGGGGGAGACCCAGTACTTC. Amino acid sequence: CASSLGLAGETQYF.

The chain links TRBV12-5 to TRBJ2-7; possibly TRBD1 for D (6 bases). Germline values: CDR1 LGHNT, CDR2 FRNRAP. Trimming took 4 bases from V and 7 from J, leaving 14 bases between them. This CDR3 contains 13 residues. CDR3 in DNA: TGTGCTAGTGGTTCGCCGAACAGGGATGAGCAGTACTTC. It is translated as CASGSPNRDEQYF.

The chain uses TRBV7-6 and TRBJ1-2, with a weak D call TRBD1 (5 bases). The V end lost 5 bases, the J end lost 8 bases, and 18 bases lay between the germline ends. Germline V gene data show CDR1 as SGHVS and CDR2 as FNYEAQ. The CDR3 has 14 amino acids. In nucleotides, the CDR3 is TGTGCCAGCAGCCTCAGCTCAGGGATGGAGGGCTACACCTTC. As protein: CASSLSSGMEGYTF.

The chain links TRBV11-2 to TRBJ2-7, with 9 bases fitting TRBD1. V lost 5 bases and J lost 5; bases outside the gene matches: 10. The CDR3 has 15 amino acids. CDR1 is SGHAT and CDR2 is FQNNGV in the germline V gene. The CDR3 DNA is TGTGCCAGCAGCCTAACTGGACAGGGGACCCACGAGCAGTACTTC. Translation: CASSLTGQGTHEQYF.

This chain links TRBV7-9 with TRBJ1-1; D might be TRBD1 (5 bases). Germline V lookup: CDR1 SEHNR, CDR2 FQNEAQ (reference sequence). V dropped 0 bases and J dropped 0 bases, with 8 bases sitting between them. This CDR3 contains 15 residues. The CDR3 protein is CASSLAGGVNTEAFF. The CDR3 DNA reads as TGTGCCAGCAGCTTAGCCGGGGGGGTGAACACTGAAGCTTTCTTT. Full variable domain (remainder filled in from reference TRBV7-9 and TRBJ1-1): DTGVSQNPRHKITKRGQNVTFRCDPISEHNRLYWYRQTLGQGPEFLTYFQNEAQLEKSRLLSDRFSAERPKGSFSTLEIQRTEQGDSAMYLCASSLAGGVNTEAFFGQGTRLTVV.

The V and J genes are TRBV6-2 or TRBV6-3 and TRBJ1-1, with 7 bases lining up with TRBD1. From germline, CDR1 is MNHEY and CDR2 SVGEGT. The V gene end was trimmed by 5 bases and the J gene end by 3 bases; junction bases not matched to a gene: 6. This CDR3 has 14 residues. CDR3 coding DNA: TGTGCCAGCAGTCGTACGACAGGGCACACTGAAGCTTTCTTT. It translates to CASSRTTGHTEAFF.

The chain couples TRBV28 to TRBJ2-1, with 9 nucleotides matching TRBD1. The CDR3 sequence is 15 residues long. Germline V gene data show CDR1 as MDHEN and CDR2 as SYDVKM. V was clipped by 2 bases and J by 3 bases; unmatched bases: 2. The CDR3 spells CASSLGDRVYNEQFF. The CDR3 DNA is TGTGCCAGCAGTTTAGGGGACAGGGTCTACAATGAGCAGTTCTTC.

This CDR3 is CASAPLNEKLFF. DNA of the CDR3: TGTGCCAGCGCACCTCTAAATGAAAAACTGTTTTTT. The chain carries TRBV7-9 and TRBJ1-4; D is unclear. In germline, CDR1 is SEHNR, CDR2 FQNEAQ (reference sequence). The CDR3 runs to 12 residues. The V end lost 8 bases, the J end lost 5 bases, and 9 bases lay between the germline ends. Full variable domain (rest looked up from reference TRBV7-9 and TRBJ1-4): DTGVSQNPRHKITKRGQNVTFRCDPISEHNRLYWYRQTLGQGPEFLTYFQNEAQLEKSRLLSDRFSAERPKGSFSTLEIQRTEQGDSAMYLCASAPLNEKLFFGSGTQLSVL.

The V call is TRBV6-1, the J call TRBJ2-5; 8 bases are a match to TRBD2. This CDR3 contains 21 residues. In germline, CDR1 is MNHNS, CDR2 SASEGT. V lost 2 bases and J lost 1; bases outside the gene matches: 21. The CDR3 spells CASSETSGSLLADIIQETQYF. The CDR3 nucleotides read TGTGCCAGCAGTGAAACGAGTGGGTCGTTACTAGCGGACATTATCCAAGAGACCCAGTACTTC.

The chain couples TRBV29-1 to TRBJ2-7; D may be TRBD1 (5 bases). CDR1 and CDR2 from the germline V gene are SQVTM and ANQGSEA. CDR3 length equals 11 residues. V was clipped by 4 bases and J by 7 bases, with 11 bases between them. The CDR3 bases are TGCAGCGTTGCGTGGGGCGGAGAGCAGTACTTC. The encoded protein is CSVAWGGEQYF.

CDR3 region: CASSQGEGVGNTIYF. CDR3 nucleotides: TGTGCCAGCAGCCAAGGGGAGGGTGTTGGAAACACCATATATTTT. This chain links TRBV3-1 (or the pseudogene TRBV3-2) with TRBJ1-3; D is uncertain. CDR3 length equals 15 residues. Germline-derived CDR1 and CDR2 are LGHDT and YNNKEL (reference sequence). V dropped 1 base and J dropped 3 bases, with 10 bases sitting between them.

The CDR3, as DNA: TGTGCCAGCAGCTTTGACAGCTCCTACAATGAGCAGTTCTTC. It specifies CASSFDSSYNEQFF. The J gene is TRBJ2-1, the V gene TRBV7-9; tentatively, D is TRBD1 (5 bases). Per the germline V gene, CDR1 is SEHNR and CDR2 is FQNEAQ (reference sequence). Trimming left V 3 bases short and J 0 bases short, with 6 bases between. This CDR3 is 14 amino acids long. The variable domain in full, with the rest retrieved from reference TRBV7-9 and TRBJ2-1, is DTGVSQNPRHKITKRGQNVTFRCDPISEHNRLYWYRQTLGQGPEFLTYFQNEAQLEKSRLLSDRFSAERPKGSFSTLEIQRTEQGDSAMYLCASSFDSSYNEQFFGPGTRLTVL.

The rearrangement joins TRBV27 to TRBJ2-1; 8 bases agree with TRBD1. V lost 6 bases to trimming and J lost 6 bases; unmatched junction nucleotides: 10. The germline CDR1 and CDR2 sequences are MNHEY and SMNVEV (reference sequence). The CDR3 spans 15 residues. CDR3 protein: CASSTDRGTANEQFF. The CDR3 DNA sequence: TGTGCCAGCAGCACAGACAGGGGAACGGCCAATGAGCAGTTCTTC.

The genes are TRBV11-3 and TRBJ2-5; no firm D call. Looked up from germline, CDR1 is SGHNT and CDR2 is YENEEA. V was pared by 1 base and J by 2 bases, with 8 bases between. The CDR3 length is 14 residues. The CDR3 DNA follows: TGTGCCAGCAGCTTAGGTACTGGTCAAGAGACCCAGTACTTC. This encodes CASSLGTGQETQYF.

This chain uses TRBV4-1 with TRBJ1-6, with D maybe TRBD1 (6 bases). V shed 4 bases and J shed 5 bases, with 9 bases lying between them. CDR3 length equals 14 residues. Germline-derived CDR1 and CDR2 are MGHRA and YSYEKL. The CDR3 is CASSPGHNNSPLHF. In DNA form, the CDR3 reads TGCGCCAGCAGCCCGGGACATAATAATTCACCCCTCCACTTT.